This T cell receptor (beta chain) was identified in a study of monozygotic twins with inflammatory bowel disease. Whole-study results and caveats: Differences in immunosuppressive treatment may have been a source of added variability in patient repertoires.

Remarks on this clonotype: Its antigen is still unknown.

Germline V gene data show CDR1 as MNHEY and CDR2 as SVGAGI. CDR3 length: 16 amino acids. The input for each TCR library was approximately 3,400 ng of total RNA. Researchers generated cDNA in eight separate reactions per sample. TCRdb re-called the 5' RACE reads, yielding one record per CDR3 amino acid sequence without DNA. The listing contains fewer than 200,000 distinct CDR3 sequences. The V gene is TRBV6-5, the J gene TRBJ2-2; the D call from TCRdb, TRBD1, cannot be confirmed without DNA. The sequence was obtained from a human donor with ulcerative colitis or Crohn's disease, or a healthy co-twin of an affected twin (not recorded which). Source material: blood. CDR3 protein: CASSYTTTGAAGELFF.